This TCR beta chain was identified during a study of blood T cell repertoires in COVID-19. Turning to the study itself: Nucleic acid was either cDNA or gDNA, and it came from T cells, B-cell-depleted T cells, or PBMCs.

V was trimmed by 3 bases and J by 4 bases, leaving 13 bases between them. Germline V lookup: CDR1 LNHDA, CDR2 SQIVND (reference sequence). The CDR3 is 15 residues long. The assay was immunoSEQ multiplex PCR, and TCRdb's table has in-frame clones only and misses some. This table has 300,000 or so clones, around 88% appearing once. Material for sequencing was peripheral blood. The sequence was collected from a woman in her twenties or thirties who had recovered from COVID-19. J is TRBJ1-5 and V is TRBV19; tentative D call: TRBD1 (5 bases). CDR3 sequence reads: CASSISGRGNQPQHF. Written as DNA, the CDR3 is TGTGCCAGTAGTATTTCAGGGAGGGGAAATCAGCCCCAGCATTTT.